This T cell receptor beta chain came from a study of T cell responses to AZD1222 COVID-19 vaccine. CDR3 size: 15 residues. V was trimmed by 0 bases and J by 2 bases, leaving 8 bases between them. Germline-derived CDR1 and CDR2 are SGHRS and YFSETQ. The protocol was immunoSEQ multiplex PCR, while the TCRdb copy is restricted to in-frame clones and leaves out a portion. The sample has some 99,000 clones; roughly 87% are singletons. This clonotype was sampled from an adult in good health. The V gene is TRBV5-1, the J gene TRBJ1-4; TRBD1 is a possible D gene (5 bases). The specimen was peripheral blood, collected on day 0 of AZD1222 vaccination. CDR3: CASSLVGGTNEKLFF. DNA for the CDR3: TGCGCCAGCAGCTTGGTTGGGGGGACTAATGAAAAACTGTTTTTT.